This T cell receptor (beta chain) was recorded in a study of T cells in Graves' hyperthyroidism and ophthalmopathy. Study information: The blood sample was taken at first diagnosis, before treatment began.

Uncontrolled infection, other autoimmune disease, pregnancy or lactation barred patients from enrollment. Fresh 10 ml peripheral blood yielded PBMCs. This clonotype has a handful of counts. Its antigen is not identified. Trimming removed 5 bases at V and 2 bases at J, with 13 bases between. CDR3 length: 15 residues. Germline CDR1 and CDR2: MNHGY and SVAAGI. Broader study findings: Blood also held most thyroid clonotypes expanded beyond 0.001.

RNA transcripts provided the source from which TCR beta CDR3 regions were amplified. With the HTBI primer set, the TCR CDR3 went through a first round of RT-PCR. MiXCR was run by TCRdb on the multiplex PCR reads, yielding one entry per CDR3 protein. The data show about 840,000 distinct CDR3 sequences, with roughly 40% seen just once and about 9% held by the top ten. The sequencing input was blood. The TCR originated in a man between 18 and 35 years old with Graves' hyperthyroidism. The chain recombines TRBV6-9 with TRBJ1-5; D is ambiguous. CDR3 DNA: TGTGCCAGCAGTATACGGCCGCGCGGCAATCAGCCCCAGCATTTT. This sequence encodes CASSIRPRGNQPQHF.